The clone carrying this T cell receptor (beta chain) appeared once. The antigen is unknown. This sample was taken from a study of T cells after yellow fever vaccination. Study as a whole: Any fraction with a low cell number was prepared using SMART-Seq v4 Ultra Low Input.

V lost 10 bases and J lost 7, with 14 bases in between. This CDR3 has 12 amino acids. The germline V gene encodes CDR1 LNHDA and CDR2 SQIVND (reference sequence). Making TCR cDNA involved 5'RACE template switching, which added UMIs and a universal primer site. TCRdb reprocessed the 5' RACE reads with MiXCR, giving one entry per CDR3 protein. The table lists a few hundred thousand distinct CDR3 sequences, approximately 10% of them singletons, with 18% in the top ten. Notes on the study in general: The study found a weaker secondary response that peaked faster, day 5 versus 15. FACS-sorted repertoires could harbor abundant contaminating bulk-population clonotypes.

The chain uses TRBV19 and TRBJ2-1; D may be TRBD2 (5 bases). This sequence originates from a man younger than 35 who received the YFV17D yellow fever vaccine. Sequenced material: PBMCs, taken on the day of the first yellow fever vaccination. CDR3 DNA: TGTGCCACCGCCCTCGGGGTTAATGAGCAGTTCTTC. Encoded protein: CATALGVNEQFF.